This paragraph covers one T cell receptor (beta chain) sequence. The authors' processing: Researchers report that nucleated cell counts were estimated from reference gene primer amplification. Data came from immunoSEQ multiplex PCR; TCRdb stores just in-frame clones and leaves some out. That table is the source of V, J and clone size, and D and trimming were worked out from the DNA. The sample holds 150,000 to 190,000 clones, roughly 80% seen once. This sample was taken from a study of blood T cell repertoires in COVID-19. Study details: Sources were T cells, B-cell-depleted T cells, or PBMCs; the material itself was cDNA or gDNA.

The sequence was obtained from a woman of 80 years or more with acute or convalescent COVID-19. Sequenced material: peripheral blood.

The CDR3: CASRSGRSNEQFF. The CDR3 DNA follows: TGTGCCAGCAGGAGCGGGAGGAGCAATGAGCAGTTCTTC. This chain connects TRBV6-1 to TRBJ2-1; TRBD2 matches at 9 bases. CDR1 and CDR2 from the germline V gene are MNHNS and SASEGT. V dropped 6 bases and J dropped 6; count of bases not matched to a gene: 3. This CDR3 is built from 13 residues.